These T cell receptor beta chains were read from a single sample in a study of blood T cell repertoires in COVID-19. Sequenced by immunoSEQ multiplex PCR; TCRdb stores in-frame clones only, minus some. The data contain roughly 39,000 clones, 85% to 95% of them singletons. The sequenced material came from peripheral blood. The receptor source for this set is a human donor with active COVID-19. The donor label of this sample is uncertain. CDR3s include the opening cysteine and the closing phenylalanine or tryptophan. The order of the fields is D gene, J gene, V gene, clone size, CDR3 DNA, CDR3 protein. D genes are given only for firm matches. A row's size may be missing; if present it is once, few, many or a size class.

NA	TRBJ2-2	TRBV7-9	NA	TGTGCCAGCAGCTTCGGCGGGATCAACACCGGGGAGCTGTTTTTT	CASSFGGINTGELFF
NA	TRBJ2-7	TRBV2	once	TGTGCCAGCAGTGAAGAGGGGCTCTCCTACGAGCAGTACTTC	CASSEEGLSYEQYF
NA	TRBJ2-1	TRBV5-1	NA	TGCGCCAGCGCCCCCGGACTCAGGAGCTCCTACAATGAGCAGTTCTTC	CASAPGLRSSYNEQFF
TRBD1	TRBJ1-4	TRBV18	NA	TGTGCCAGCTCACCACGCAGGGGGGATGAAAAACTGTTTTTT	CASSPRRGDEKLFF
NA	TRBJ2-2	TRBV5-1	NA	TGCGCCAGCAGCGGAGGGACAGTGACGAACACCGGGGAGCTGTTTTTT	CASSGGTVTNTGELFF
TRBD2	TRBJ2-5	TRBV11-3	NA	TGTGCCAGCAGAAGTCTAGCGGGGGCTGGGGAGACCCAGTACTTC	CASRSLAGAGETQYF
NA	TRBJ2-5	TRBV27	once	TGTGCCAGCAGTTTAGGGGGGTGGCAAGAGACCCAGTACTTC	CASSLGGWQETQYF
NA	TRBJ2-5	TRBV10-3	once	TGTGCCATCAGTGAGTCGACTAGTGGAGAGACCCAGTACTTC	CAISESTSGETQYF
NA	TRBJ2-7	TRBV29-1	NA	TGCAGCGTCAAGACAGGAAGCTCCTACGAGCAGTACTTC	CSVKTGSSYEQYF
TRBD1	TRBJ1-1	TRBV5-1	NA	TGCGCCAGCAGCTTGGTTAAGACAGGGGGTTCTGAAGCTTTCTTT	CASSLVKTGGSEAFF
NA	TRBJ1-2	TRBV9	NA	TGTGCCAGCAGCGTAGGACAGGACTATGGCTACACCTTC	CASSVGQDYGYTF
NA	TRBJ2-6	TRBV5-1	NA	TGCGCCAGCAGCGCTAATCAGGGGTTCGGGGCCAACGTCCTGACTTTC	CASSANQGFGANVLTF
TRBD1	TRBJ2-7	TRBV10-3	NA	TGTGCCATCAGTGACCGGACAGGGGGCTACGAGCAGTACTTC	CAISDRTGGYEQYF